This T cell receptor beta chain was captured by sequencing in a study of monozygotic twins with inflammatory bowel disease. With the 5' RACE reads reprocessed, TCRdb shows one record per CDR3 protein and no DNA. The sample yields about 160,000 distinct CDR3 sequences, of which the top ten take up 2.4%. CDR1 is SGHRS, CDR2 YFSETQ, per germline. This CDR3 contains 16 residues. Blood (2.5 ml) was collected from every donor individually. The source of this sequence is a human donor with ulcerative colitis or Crohn's disease, or a healthy co-twin of an affected twin (not recorded which). The V and J genes are TRBV5-1 and TRBJ1-1; TCRdb names TRBD1, which stays unverified in the absence of DNA. Sequences were obtained from blood. CDR3 residues: CASSEGPLTASTEAFF.